Following are 18 T cell receptor beta chains from one sample sequenced in a study of T-cell reconstitution after alpha-beta-depleted transplantation in children. Unique molecular identifiers were incorporated into the prepared TCRbeta library. Each CDR3 protein gets one entry after TCRdb re-called the PCR reads with MiXCR. The sample comprises more than 400,000 distinct CDR3 sequences, approximately 10% of which are singletons, and 11% to 15% rests with the top ten. The material sequenced was PBMCs, mostly from graft donor cells, taken 180 days after TCRalphabeta/CD19-depleted stem cell transplant. All receptors come from a female patient aged 2-10 years who had a stem cell transplant for aplastic anemia, so the T cells may come from the graft donor.

The chain is built from TRBV12-3 or TRBV12-4 and TRBJ2-6; no reliable D call. V lost 8 bases to trimming and J lost 2 bases, with 7 bases between them. The CDR3 is 13 amino acids. The CDR3 sequence: CASRTTGANVLTF. CDR3 bases: TGTGCCAGCCGCACGACTGGGGCCAACGTCCTGACTTTC.

This clonotype came up many times. The rearrangement links TRBV5-1 to TRBJ1-4; no clear D. Germline loops: CDR1 SGHRS, CDR2 YFSETQ. The CDR3 sequence is 14 residues long. V lost 1 base to trimming and J lost 5 bases, with 9 bases between them. This chain's CDR3 is CASSLRGLNEKLFF. The CDR3 region has the DNA TGCGCCAGCAGCTTGCGCGGGCTGAATGAAAAACTGTTTTTT.

V gene TRBV15 combines with J gene TRBJ2-4, with D perhaps TRBD1 (5 bases). The V end lost 4 bases, the J end lost 8 bases, and 27 bases lay between the germline ends. Germline CDR1 and CDR2: LNHNV and YYDKDF (reference sequence). The CDR3 covers 18 residues. The CDR3 coding sequence is TGTGCCACCAGCAAAGAGTCGACGTCTTGGGGCGCACGGGACATTCAGTACTTC. Encoded protein: CATSKESTSWGARDIQYF.

This clonotype was recorded once. V usage is TRBV20-1 and J usage is TRBJ2-7; D unresolved. Germline loops: CDR1 DFQATT, CDR2 SNEGSKA (reference sequence). This CDR3 region has 12 residues. V lost 6 bases and J lost 3, with 12 bases in between. CDR3 in DNA: TGCAGTGCGGGCCGGGCAGGCTACGAGCAGTACTTC. Translated: CSAGRAGYEQYF.

This clonotype has a count of ten or more. The chain has TRBV24-1 and TRBJ2-3; no clear D gene. This CDR3 has 15 amino acids. V was shortened by 1 base and J by 0 bases, with 7 bases between the two germline ends. CDR1 and CDR2 from the germline V gene are KGHDR and SFDVKD. The CDR3 loop is CATSDFGDSTDTQYF. For the CDR3, the DNA is TGTGCCACCAGTGATTTCGGCGACAGCACAGATACGCAGTATTTT.

This clonotype appeared once. J is TRBJ1-5 and V is TRBV7-9, with TRBD1 as a possible D gene (6 bases). Germline CDR1 reads SEHNR; CDR2 reads FQNEAQ (reference sequence). V was shortened by 4 bases and J by 3 bases, with 13 bases between the two germline ends. The CDR3 spans 15 residues. Written as DNA, the CDR3 is TGTGCCAGCAGCTCACCAGGGGAACCCAATCAGCCCCAGCATTTT. It yields the protein CASSSPGEPNQPQHF.

The J gene is TRBJ2-1, the V gene TRBV7-6, with 7 bases fitting TRBD2. The germline CDR1 and CDR2 sequences are SGHVS and FNYEAQ. The CDR3 contains 15 residues. V trimming: 5 bases; J trimming: 8 bases; junction bases outside the gene matches: 12. The CDR3 loop reads CASSPRGGSEDEQFF. In DNA form, the CDR3 reads TGTGCCAGCAGCCCTCGGGGCGGGAGTGAGGATGAGCAGTTCTTC. Combining the CDR3 with reference TRBV7-6 and TRBJ2-1 gives the whole variable domain GAGVSQSPRYKVTKRGQDVALRCDPISGHVSLYWYRQALGQGPEFLTYFNYEAQQDKSGLPNDRFSAERPEGSISTLTIQRTEQRDSAMYRCASSPRGGSEDEQFFGPGTRLTVL.

This clonotype was counted between two and nine times. V is TRBV7-2 and J is TRBJ1-1; TRBD1 might be the D (5 bases). CDR1 and CDR2 from the germline V gene are SGHTA and FQGNSA. V lost 8 bases and J lost 1, with 14 bases in between. The CDR3 has 14 amino acids. CDR3 region: CASRVGQGNTEAFF. The CDR3 DNA reads TGTGCCAGCCGGGTGGGGCAGGGGAACACTGAAGCTTTCTTT. Looking up the rest from reference TRBV7-2 and TRBJ1-1 gives the full variable domain: GAGVSQSPSNKVTEKGKDVELRCDPISGHTALYWYRQSLGQGLEFLIYFQGNSAPDKSGLPSDRFSAERTGGSVSTLTIQRTQQEDSAVYLCASRVGQGNTEAFFGQGTRLTVV.

This clonotype turned up a few times. The chain combines TRBV20-1 with TRBJ1-2; no reliable D call. Germline V gene lookup returns CDR1 DFQATT and CDR2 SNEGSKA (reference sequence). The ends were cut back, 0 bases at V and 7 bases at J, with 6 bases in the middle. CDR3 size: 11 residues. CDR3 region: CSARDGVGYTF. The CDR3 coding sequence is TGCAGTGCTAGAGACGGGGTTGGCTACACCTTC.

There are a few counts of this clonotype. This rearrangement joins TRBV10-3 to TRBJ2-2, with a weak D call TRBD1 (5 bases). Looked up from germline, CDR1 is ENHRY and CDR2 is SYGVKD. The germline V and J ends were trimmed by 10 bases and 2 bases, with 8 bases remaining between them. This CDR3 is 12 amino acids long. The CDR3 DNA is TGTGCCACCAGGGAAAACACCGGGGAGCTGTTTTTT. Translating gives CATRENTGELFF.

The sample holds a few counts of this clonotype. The V and J genes are TRBV5-1 and TRBJ1-1, with 8 bases fitting TRBD1. V lost 0 bases, J lost 5 bases, and 9 bases stayed unmatched. Germline loops: CDR1 SGHRS, CDR2 YFSETQ. The CDR3 covers 16 residues. This CDR3 is CASSLGVAGGWTEAFF. CDR3 sequence (DNA): TGCGCCAGCAGCTTGGGAGTAGCAGGGGGCTGGACTGAAGCTTTCTTT. Looking up the rest from reference TRBV5-1 and TRBJ1-1 gives the full variable domain: KAGVTQTPRYLIKTRGQQVTLSCSPISGHRSVSWYQQTPGQGLQFLFEYFSETQRNKGNFPGRFSGRQFSNSRSEMNVSTLELGDSALYLCASSLGVAGGWTEAFFGQGTRLTVV.

V and J are TRBV2 and TRBJ2-2; 9 bases align to TRBD1. Trimming removed 7 bases from V and 1 base from J; junction bases left unmatched: 10. CDR3 size: 17 residues. Germline V gene sequence: CDR1 SNHLY, CDR2 FYNNEI. The CDR3 loop reads CASIYLPGQGNTGELFF. Written as DNA, the CDR3 is TGTGCCAGCATTTATCTTCCGGGACAGGGGAACACCGGGGAGCTGTTTTTT.

The chain combines TRBV10-3 with TRBJ2-7; maybe TRBD1 (5 bases). Germline-derived CDR1 and CDR2 are ENHRY and SYGVKD. V lost 11 bases and J 2 bases, leaving 19 bases between the germline ends. The CDR3 is made up of 14 amino acids. CDR3: CAELIHRRTYEQYV. The CDR3 DNA is TGTGCCGAGCTCATCCACAGGCGAACCTACGAGCAGTACGTC.

The rearrangement links TRBV7-2 to TRBJ2-3; TRBD1 aligns across 7 bases. Looked up from germline, CDR1 is SGHTA and CDR2 is FQGNSA. The trim removed 1 base at V and 2 bases at J, leaving 3 bases unmatched. The length of the CDR3 is 15 residues. This CDR3 reads CASSLDRGNTDTQYF. For the CDR3, the DNA is TGTGCCAGCAGCTTAGACAGGGGCAACACAGATACGCAGTATTTT.

This clonotype has more than one count but fewer than ten. The chain is built from TRBV4-1 and TRBJ2-7; D is tentatively TRBD1 or TRBD2 (5 bases each). Germline V gene lookup returns CDR1 MGHRA and CDR2 YSYEKL. V was shortened by 0 bases and J by 4 bases, with 16 bases between the two germline ends. CDR3 size: 16 residues. CDR3 nucleotides: TGCGCCAGCAGCCAAGATCCGGGGCTAGAGCTATACGAGCAGTACGTC. Encoded protein: CASSQDPGLELYEQYV.

In DNA form, the CDR3 reads TGCAGTGTACCTAGGGGGGGGGGCGAGCAGTACTTC. It yields the protein CSVPRGGGEQYF. The chain is built from TRBV20-1 and TRBJ2-7, with D possibly matching TRBD2 (7 bases). Per germline, CDR1 DFQATT and CDR2 SNEGSKA (reference sequence). CDR3 size: 12 residues. V was cut by 7 bases and J by 6 bases, with 16 bases left in between.

This clonotype turned up a few times. The chain has TRBV5-1 and TRBJ2-2; 9 bases are a match to TRBD1. V was pared by 1 base and J by 6 bases, with 4 bases of the junction left unmatched. The CDR3 consists of 15 residues. The germline V gene encodes CDR1 SGHRS and CDR2 YFSETQ. CDR3 in DNA: TGCGCCAGCAGCTTGTTACAGGGGGCGCCCGGGGAGCTGTTTTTT. Protein: CASSLLQGAPGELFF.

The rearrangement joins TRBV29-1 to TRBJ2-6; D ambiguous. The V gene's germline CDR1 is SQVTM and CDR2 ANQGSEA. The length of the CDR3 is 16 residues. The V and J ends lost 3 bases and 2 bases respectively, with 14 bases between them. This chain's CDR3 is CSVDTDGAAGANVLTF. DNA for the CDR3: TGCAGCGTTGACACGGACGGCGCAGCTGGGGCCAACGTCCTGACTTTC.